This note documents a single TCR beta chain sequence. The antigen this receptor binds is unknown. Base qualities are not at hand, and no much larger clone is one base apart. From the second PCR step onward, the TCR alpha chain libraries and the TCR beta chain libraries were amplified separately. Donor CMV status was determined by IFNgamma production from CD4+ T cells after overnight stimulation of fresh PBMCs with CMV viral lysate. Miltenyi beads were used first to positively select CD4 T cells, and CD8 T cells were then positively selected from the CD4-negative fraction. After staining for CD3, CD4, CD8, CD45RA, CD27 and a live/dead dye, cells were sorted on a BD Aria II into four subsets based on CD45RA and CD27. Blood came from three healthy volunteers, each fractionated into CD4 and CD8 T cells and then into four differentiation subsets. About 110 ml of peripheral blood was drawn per donor, and PBMC were isolated by Ficoll-Paque PLUS density-gradient centrifugation. Sorted cells were lysed in RLT buffer, after which RNA was extracted using a Qiagen RNeasy kit and stored at -80 degrees C.

The entry originates in a study of naive and memory T cell subsets (TCRdb year 2017). Context from the whole study: The study applied an open-source, UMI-based TCR alpha and beta sequencing pipeline to sorted naive and memory peripheral blood T cell subsets. Complete agreement was observed between the functional CMV T cell responses and the IgG serology results. RNA was DNase-treated and reverse transcribed with TCR constant-region primers, mostly using SuperScript III.

Libraries were built with UMI-ligation and nested PCR. The beta constant-region primer consisted of an equimolar mixture of two oligonucleotides that together covered TRBC1 and TRBC2. Four rounds of PCR were used to amplify ligated cDNA, with nested alpha and beta constant-region primers being used together with the SP2 primer. A single-stranded oligonucleotide bearing the SP2 primer plus a 12-nucleotide UMI was ligated onto the 3' end of the cDNA by T4 RNA ligase 1. The ligation reaction was kept at 16 degrees C for about 19-25 hours. PCR2 was typically performed as a SYBR Green qPCR and was stopped at a predetermined threshold so that over-amplification was prevented. Agencourt AMPure XP magnetic beads were used for all purifications after the first. Library amounts were measured by Qubit and library quality was assessed on a TapeStation, where the main peak was expected at around 650 bp. Pooled libraries were sequenced on an Illumina MiSeq using v2 2x251 paired-end kits, and typically roughly 0.85-2.1 million reads were obtained per sample. Each sample was pooled at 3 to 4.5 nM, and roughly 4.5-7.5% PhiX was included to help cluster recognition. Concerning the study's data processing: FASTQ reads processed by Demultiplexor were assigned V and J genes by Decombinator through tag matching that tolerated a single base-pair mismatch. UMIs were used by Collapsinator to correct both sequencing errors and frequency errors arising from PCR heterogeneity. TCRs were translated and CDR3s were extracted from the conserved cysteine to the FGXG phenylalanine by CDR3Translator, with non-productive sequences being flagged. Repertoires were subsampled to equal numbers of UMI-defined TCRs before Gini, Shannon entropy and inverse Simpson indices were calculated. Clonotype abundance distributions were fitted to a power law by maximum likelihood within the linear range. Similar UMI counts, unique TCR numbers and clonal distributions were obtained with the pipeline and with MIGEC on one naive CD8 sample. One analysis removed from the naive repertoire any naive TCRs that were also found in any memory subset from the same donor. Repertoires were searched for approximately 7,000 CMV-associated CDR3 sequences compiled from VDJdb and a published dataset. The raw public data were reprocessed by TCRdb itself: fastp quality trimming at Q25, MiXCR clonotype calling, in-frame beta chains only. For every CDR3 protein sequence, its rows merge into one entry that carries the most common genes and DNA. TCRdb assigned the V and J calls; the authors' analysis was not used. In this sample the table shows over 110,000 distinct CDR3 sequences, more than 15% of which occur a single time. About 0.6% of the sample rests with the top ten.

The study at large found these results: After error correction, over 95% of naive TCR sequences appeared only once, giving much steeper abundance distributions than memory subsets. A few larger clonotypes were present in naive repertoires, especially CD8 naive repertoires, and these clonotypes were possibly memory cells re-expressing CD45RA. No ground truth was available to validate the repertoire findings for the naive and memory subsets. Each clonotype was defined as a single alpha or beta chain sequence rather than as a paired alpha/beta receptor. The abundance of TCRs followed a power law with an exponent that differed between naive and memory subsets yet stayed consistent across the three individuals. RNA-based TCR counts may be affected by expression changes linked to T cell activation and differentiation. In both CD4 and CD8 cells, a rise in Gini index and a fall in Shannon and inverse Simpson diversity were observed from naive through CM, EM and EMRA.

V loses 1 base of germline sequence and J loses 6 bases, and the interval between the two ends is 22 bases. From the germline V gene (reference sequence), CDR1 is DFQATT and CDR2 is SNEGSKA. The CDR3, cysteine through phenylalanine, is 17 amino acids long. CDR3 DNA only is kept here, 51 bases in frame from base 1. The sequenced sample was naive CD8+ T cells from blood. Reading the label with the study, this specimen's cell subset or site is: naive T cells, CD45RA high CD27+. The TCR comes from a human donor in good health. Recombination connected TRBV20-1 to TRBJ2-1; the D segment could be TRBD2, given 6 matching bases. The CDR3 protein sequence reads: CSARGVFEVRDFNEQFF. Here is the DNA: TGCAGTGCTAGAGGTGTATTTGAGGTTAGGGACTTCAATGAGCAGTTCTTC.